The rows below give T cell receptor beta chains drawn from one sample of a study of shared clonotypes between healthy human individuals. Here immunoSEQ multiplex PCR was the method, and the copy in TCRdb shows in-frame clones only, minus some. The profile covers about 2.4 million clones, with 93% appearing a single time and approximately 0.37% taken by the ten largest. The sequenced sample consisted of naive CD4+ T cells from PBMCs. Source of these receptors: a man between 18 and 29 years old in good health. Some clones in this sample may be carry-over from other donors' samples. CDR3s include the opening cysteine and the closing phenylalanine or tryptophan. A D gene is named only where the DNA matches it firmly. Some rows have no size entry. The others give once, few or many, or a class for an expanded clone.

d_gene	j_gene	abundance	v_gene	CDR3aa	CDR3nt
.	TRBJ2-5	.	TRBV7-2	CASSLVAARVLRETQYF	TGTGCCAGCAGCTTAGTCGCAGCCAGGGTTTTGAGAGAGACCCAGTACTTC
TRBD1	TRBJ1-1	.	TRBV7-9	CASTWDRNTEAFF	TGTGCCAGCACATGGGACAGAAACACTGAAGCTTTCTTT
TRBD1	TRBJ1-5	once	TRBV4-1	CASSRQGGQPQHF	TGCGCCAGCAGCCGACAGGGTGGTCAGCCCCAGCATTTT
.	TRBJ2-7	.	TRBV28	CASSLGVRGYFDYEQYF	TGTGCCAGCAGTTTAGGCGTCAGAGGATACTTCGACTACGAGCAGTACTTC
.	TRBJ2-3	.	TRBV7-2	CASSSHRETQYF	TGTGCCAGCAGCTCCCACAGGGAGACGCAGTATTTT
TRBD2	TRBJ2-1	.	TRBV30	CAWSQLAGGYNEQFF	TGTGCCTGGAGCCAACTAGCGGGAGGGTACAATGAGCAGTTCTTC
.	TRBJ1-2	.	TRBV6-5	CASRVLLGYGYTF	TGTGCCAGCCGGGTCCTCCTTGGCTATGGCTACACCTTC
.	TRBJ2-7	.	TRBV6-5	CASSYSQGHYEQYF	TGTGCCAGCAGTTACTCCCAGGGCCACTACGAGCAGTACTTC
.	TRBJ2-7	.	TRBV5-4	CASRTLGGYEQYF	TGTGCCAGCAGGACCCTTGGGGGCTACGAGCAGTACTTC
.	TRBJ2-3	once	TRBV5-1	CASSPTGTPSDTQYF	TGCGCCAGCAGCCCAACCGGGACCCCCTCAGATACGCAGTATTTT
.	TRBJ2-2	.	TRBV10-3	CAISEPRQADTGELFF	TGTGCCATCAGTGAACCCCGACAGGCGGACACCGGGGAGCTGTTTTTT
TRBD1	TRBJ2-7	.	TRBV5-1	CASSFTGTESGEQYF	TGCGCCAGCAGCTTTACCGGGACAGAGTCTGGCGAGCAGTACTTC
.	TRBJ2-7	.	TRBV28	CASSINGHTLSKYF	TGTGCCAGCAGTATAAACGGGCACACCCTATCTAAGTACTTC